In this sample, the clone carrying this T cell receptor beta chain turned up once. What it binds is unknown. This CDR3 is built from 12 residues. CDR1 and CDR2 (germline): SGHDT, YYEEEE. V shed 8 bases and J shed 4 bases, with 12 bases lying between them. In the PCR, 60 Vbeta and 13 Jbeta primers were used. Libraries were prepared by immunoSEQ multiplex PCR; TCRdb keeps only in-frame clonotypes and omits some of them. The data contain 100,000 to 150,000 clones, 77% of them seen just once; the ten biggest clones take up around 4%. This sample is part of a study of cytomegalovirus exposure and HLA in healthy donors. General study findings and limits: Overall, approximately 150 TCR beta chains were annotated as cytomegalovirus-associated. Clonal expansion was found to be greater in HLA-associated TCR beta chains than in equally common others in a later analysis. In a later analysis, most CMV-associated TCR beta chains appeared HLA-restricted.

Sequencing input: PBMCs. The rearrangement joins TRBV5-6 to TRBJ1-1, with no clear D. This TCR was sampled from a male donor in good health and CMV-seropositive. The CDR3 here is CASRRVGTEAFF. In nucleotides, the CDR3 is TGTGCCAGTAGGAGGGTGGGCACTGAAGCTTTCTTT.